This T cell receptor beta chain was retrieved from a study of Ad26.COV2.S vaccination and SARS-CoV-2 variants (dated by TCRdb to the early 2020s). The study in broad terms: Donors in the vaccine arm were drawn from COV1001, a phase I-IIa trial of Ad26.COV2.S in healthy adults that was multicentre, randomized, double-blind and placebo-controlled. Dosing of Ad26.COV2.S was intramuscular, at either 5x10^10 or 1x10^11 viral particles, delivered as one shot or as two shots spaced 56 days apart. The specificity and breadth of SARS-CoV-2-reactive T cell receptors after Ad26.COV2.S vaccination were assessed by TCRbeta repertoire sequencing. A total of approximately 32 samples were included in the TCR-sequenced set, comprising around 19 Ad26.COV2.S vaccine recipients, 5 placebo recipients and 8 SARS-CoV-2 convalescent individuals. Trial participants were randomized into five groups of five, in which low-dose or high-dose Ad26.COV2.S was given once or twice, or placebo was given on both occasions. Investigators did not know the trial group allocation while performing experiments and assessing outcomes.

The immunoSEQ Assay was the method used to sequence TCRbeta CDR3 regions. After extraction, genomic DNA underwent amplification by bias-controlled multiplex PCR, followed by high-throughput sequencing. For the original study's pipeline: To quantify the absolute abundance of each unique TCRbeta CDR3 region, sequences were collapsed and filtered. T cell fraction was estimated by normalizing TCRbeta template counts to usable DNA, which was measured by amplifying reference genes present in all nucleated cells. Repertoire TCRs were annotated as SARS-CoV-2-specific when V gene, CDR3 amino acid sequence and J gene were exactly matched to a known reactive TCR set. MIRA supplied the reference SARS-CoV-2 TCR set, which was filtered for enrichment in COVID-19-positive ImmuneCODE repertoires so that public or cross-reactive TCRs were removed. Using the MIRA antigens, annotated TCRs were further analysed by specific ORF or by position within an ORF. Breadth was defined as the number of annotated unique rearrangements divided by the total number of unique productive rearrangements, and depth was defined as the summed frequency of the annotated unique rearrangements. Two-sided Wilcoxon rank-sum tests were applied when comparing TCR breadth between groups. In TCRdb, the immuneACCESS table is reduced to in-frame sequences with V and J assigned. These tables do not hold every clone; where another copy was compared, an unresolved V gene accounts for under half, and the others remain unexplained. The V and J calls and clone size were taken over from that table, and D and trimming were inferred from the DNA. This sample gives 290,000 or so clones in total; around 87% of them show up just once. Jointly, the top ten make up 2.5% to 3.5% of the sample.

Summary of the overall study and its limitations: After vaccination, substantial breadth of spike-specific CD8+ and CD4+ T cell responses was reported. The study lacked the statistical power to compare responses across vaccine doses or regimens. Vaccine and placebo recipients had similar non-spike TCR breadth, a finding consistent with the vaccine containing only spike. Compared with placebo recipients, Ad26.COV2.S recipients showed higher spike-specific TCR breadth (P = 0.0014). According to the authors, total T cell responses may have been underestimated by the TCR breadth and depth analyses.

This specimen's treatment or condition label, interpreted: approximately 18 received Ad26.COV2.S at low or high dose, single or two shots; 5 received placebo; per-sample allocation not given. For vaccine and placebo recipients, the sequenced repertoires came from samples collected on day 63 after the first injection. Cohort 1b enrolled roughly 25 adults aged 18-55 years at a single site in Boston, USA, between 29 July and 7 August 2020. As a vaccine, Ad26.COV2.S was a replication-incompetent adenovirus type 26 vector that expressed a prefusion-stabilized SARS-CoV-2 spike protein derived from the original Wuhan strain. On this clone itself: What this receptor recognizes is not known. No much larger clone exists at a distance of one base, and base qualities are not known.

CDR1 and CDR2, per the germline V gene, are SGHRS and YFSETQ. Relative to germline, V is missing 1 base and J is missing 5 bases, with 14 bases of the junction outside any gene match. The CDR3 sequence holds 18 residues, the cysteine and phenylalanine included. Just the 54-base CDR3 DNA is kept, in frame starting at base 1. The source material was peripheral blood, sampled in a trial of Ad26.COV2.S vaccine versus placebo. The receptor comes from a person aged 18-60 years who received the Ad26.COV2.S COVID-19 vaccine or a placebo. This chain is built from TRBV5-1 and TRBJ2-3; 9 bases in the junction line up with TRBD2. The nucleotide sequence is TGCGCCAGCAGCTTGTCCAGTGTTAGCGGGGGTCAGGGAGATACGCAGTATTTT. Translated, this is CASSLSSVSGGQGDTQYF.